This T cell receptor (beta chain) was sequenced during a study of T cell responses to AZD1222 COVID-19 vaccine. Study details: Both about-4-week and about-12-week second-dose recipients were combined.

Measured with immunoSEQ multiplex PCR; TCRdb has only the in-frame clones, and not every one. The sample lists 240,000 or so clones; approximately 93% were seen once. V shed 3 bases and J shed 5 bases, with 11 bases lying between them. Germline loops: CDR1 MNHNS, CDR2 SASEGT. The CDR3 spans 15 residues. The source material was peripheral blood, sampled on day 0 of AZD1222 vaccination. The chain uses TRBV6-1 and TRBJ1-6, with D possibly matching TRBD1 (6 bases). The receptor was derived from an adult in good health. The DNA of the CDR3 is TGTGCCAGCAGTGAGCCAGGGGTGAATAATTCACCCCTCCACTTT. Translated: CASSEPGVNNSPLHF.